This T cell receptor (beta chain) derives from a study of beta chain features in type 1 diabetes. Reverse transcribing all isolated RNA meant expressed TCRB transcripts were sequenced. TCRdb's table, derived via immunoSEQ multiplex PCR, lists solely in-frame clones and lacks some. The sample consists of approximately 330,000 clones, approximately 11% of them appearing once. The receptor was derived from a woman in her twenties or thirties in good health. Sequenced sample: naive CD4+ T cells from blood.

CDR3: CASSPYPSGSYEQYF. For the CDR3, the DNA is TGTGCCAGCTCACCATATCCTAGCGGGAGTTACGAGCAGTACTTC. The chain combines TRBV18 with TRBJ2-7; 10 positions match TRBD2. The CDR3 runs 15 residues. In germline, CDR1 is KGHSH, CDR2 LQKENI. V dropped 2 bases and J dropped 4; count of bases not matched to a gene: 5.